These 11 T cell receptor beta chains share one sample of origin, sequenced in a study of identifying expanded T cells in peripheral blood. Generated by immunoSEQ multiplex PCR, the TCRdb table keeps only in-frame clones and is missing some. The data hold tens of thousands of clones, with 88% observed a single time. Sequenced: blood. The source is a person between 18 and 69 years old in good health.

Comments on this clone: One end of the junction is discordant with germline, which a read error may explain. In nucleotides, the CDR3 is TGTGCCAGCAGACAAGCCGGGACTGGGGCCAACGTCCTGACTTTC. This gives the protein CASRQAGTGANVLTF. The chain is built from TRBV14 and TRBJ2-6; maybe TRBD2 (5 bases). This CDR3 spans 15 amino acids. From germline, CDR1 is SGHDN and CDR2 FVKESK. Supplemented by reference TRBV14 and TRBJ2-6, the full variable domain reads EAGVTQFPSHSVIEKGQTVTLRCDPISGHDNLYWYRRVMGKEIKFLLHFVKESKQDESGMPNNRFLAERTGGTYSTLKVQPAELEDSGVYFCASRQAGTGANVLTFGAGSRLTVL.

This sequence joins TRBV4-2 and TRBJ2-3, with D perhaps assigned TRBD1 or TRBD2 (5 bases each). Germline V CDR1 and CDR2: LGHNA, YNFKEQ. V was cut by 0 bases and J by 14 bases, with 33 bases left in between. The CDR3 covers 19 residues. The CDR3 sequence is CASSQDRGEAHGTPVLGYF. The CDR3 bases are TGTGCCAGCAGCCAAGATCGAGGCGAAGCTCATGGGACCCCCGTCTTGGGGTATTTT.

The chain is built from TRBV30 and TRBJ1-5; 7 bases match TRBD1. The germline V gene encodes CDR1 GTSNPN and CDR2 SVGIG (reference sequence). The CDR3 runs 17 residues. Trimming took 2 bases from V and 0 from J; bases not matched to a gene: 10. The CDR3 is CAWSSSRTGLSNQPQHF. The CDR3 bases are TGTGCCTGGAGTTCCTCTCGGACAGGCCTTAGCAATCAGCCCCAGCATTTT.

The chain recombines TRBV7-6 with TRBJ1-5; 8 bases align to TRBD1. The CDR3 runs to 16 residues. J gave up 1 base and V 5 bases, and 7 bases lay outside the gene matches. Germline V gene data show CDR1 as SGHVS and CDR2 as FNYEAQ. In nucleotides, the CDR3 is TGTGCCAGCAGCCCGAGACAGGGGCGCAGCAATCAGCCCCAGCATTTT. It specifies CASSPRQGRSNQPQHF.

This clone was seen more than once but under ten times. V usage is TRBV5-1 and J usage is TRBJ1-1, with unresolved D. This CDR3 comprises 15 residues. In germline, CDR1 is SGHRS, CDR2 YFSETQ. Trimming shortened V by 7 bases and J by 4 bases, and 20 bases separated the two germline ends. As DNA, the CDR3 is TGCGCCAGCCAATTCGCCCCCGGCCCGGTCACTGAAGCTTTCTTT. It is translated as CASQFAPGPVTEAFF.

The chain is built from TRBV25-1 and TRBJ2-5, with 10 bases that match TRBD1. Trimming removed 3 bases from V and 2 bases from J; junction bases left unmatched: 3. This CDR3 region has 15 residues. In germline, CDR1 is MGHDK, CDR2 SYGVNS. This CDR3 is CASSEGQGWQETQYF. The CDR3 nucleotides are TGTGCCAGCAGTGAGGGACAGGGGTGGCAAGAGACCCAGTACTTC.

This clone was seen only once. V is TRBV7-2 and J is TRBJ2-7; D is possibly TRBD1 or TRBD2 (5 bases each). Germline lookup yields CDR1 SGHTA and CDR2 FQGNSA. CDR3 length: 14 residues. Trimming took 5 bases from V and 6 from J, leaving 17 bases between them. The CDR3 region has the DNA TGTGCCAGCAGCGGGGGTGCAGGTGACCGCGAGCAGTACTTC. Translation gives CASSGGAGDREQYF.

The chain employs TRBV7-3 and TRBJ2-1, with 8 nucleotides matching TRBD2. Germline V gene sequence: CDR1 SGHTA, CDR2 FQGTGA. The CDR3 contains 15 residues. After removal of 5 bases from V and 3 bases from J, the junction contained 6 bases not matched to a gene. CDR3 loop: CASSPGGAVYNEQFF. CDR3 in DNA: TGTGCCAGCAGCCCCGGGGGGGCCGTCTACAATGAGCAGTTCTTC.

The chain is built from TRBV4-2 and TRBJ2-1; either TRBD1 or TRBD2 may fit D (5 bases each). Trimming removed 4 bases at V and 6 bases at J, with 19 bases between. CDR3 length equals 16 residues. Germline V CDR1 and CDR2: LGHNA, YNFKEQ. The CDR3 bases are TGTGCCAGCAGCCCCTTAATCCGGGACGGGGCCAATGAGCAGTTCTTC. This encodes CASSPLIRDGANEQFF.

V and J are TRBV7-2 and TRBJ2-3; tentative D call: TRBD2 (5 bases). Germline V gene data show CDR1 as SGHTA and CDR2 as FQGNSA. V lost 5 bases to trimming and J lost 4 bases, with 16 bases between them. The CDR3 loop spans 15 amino acids. The CDR3 sequence is CASSLGLSVSDTQYF. CDR3 DNA: TGTGCCAGCAGCCTAGGACTTAGTGTGTCAGATACGCAGTATTTT. The variable domain in full, with the rest retrieved from reference TRBV7-2 and TRBJ2-3, is GAGVSQSPSNKVTEKGKDVELRCDPISGHTALYWYRQSLGQGLEFLIYFQGNSAPDKSGLPSDRFSAERTGGSVSTLTIQRTQQEDSAVYLCASSLGLSVSDTQYFGPGTRLTVL.

The chain has TRBV6-5 and TRBJ1-2; no firm D call. Germline lookup yields CDR1 MNHEY and CDR2 SVGAGI. The V end lost 6 bases, the J end lost 4 bases, and 12 bases lay between the germline ends. The CDR3 totals 13 residues. The chain's CDR3 is CASSLTTPYGYTF. CDR3 in DNA: TGTGCCAGCAGCCTAACAACCCCCTATGGCTACACCTTC.